The next 9 T cell receptor beta chains were all read from a single sample in a study of breast tumors, draining lymph nodes, adjacent tissues. Breast cancer patients provided tissue from their axillary draining lymph nodes. TCRdb independently ran MiXCR on the multiplex PCR reads; one entry per CDR3 protein. The sample comprises about 180,000 distinct CDR3 sequences, 30% to 40% of which are singletons, and roughly 3.8% rests with the top ten. What was sequenced was axillary lymph node tissue. These receptor sequences come from a female donor with breast cancer. Some clones in this sample may be carry-over from other donors' samples.

This clonotype appeared many times. The rearrangement joins TRBV9 to TRBJ1-2, with 7 bases that match TRBD1. Germline V lookup: CDR1 SGDLS, CDR2 YYNGEE. V gave up 2 bases and J gave up 3 bases; unmatched junction bases: 7. CDR3 length: 15 amino acids. The CDR3 DNA reads as TGTGCCAGCAGCGTCGATTCAGGGGGTCACTATGGCTACACCTTC. Amino acids: CASSVDSGGHYGYTF.

A remark on this clonotype: Being one base from a much bigger clone, this may be a read error. Because the CDR3 is missing its conserved closing phenylalanine or tryptophan, this is likely a read error. The rearrangement joins TRBV6-5 to TRBJ1-2; TRBD1 agrees at 8 bases. V dropped 6 bases and J dropped 6; count of bases not matched to a gene: 12. The CDR3 is 15 amino acids. Germline lookup yields CDR1 MNHEY and CDR2 SVGAGI. CDR3 region: CASSPRQGRWDGYTL. CDR3 coding DNA: TGTGCCAGCAGCCCCAGACAGGGGAGATGGGATGGCTACACCCTC.

This clonotype was found a few times. This could be a read error, since a much larger clone is one nucleotide away. DNA for the CDR3: TGTGCCAGCAGTCACTCTCGACGTGCCGGGGAGCTGTTTTTT. As protein: CASSHSRRAGELFF. The chain recombines TRBV6-4 with TRBJ2-2; no clear D gene. Germline CDR1 and CDR2: MRHNA and SNTAGT. The CDR3 covers 14 residues.

This clonotype appeared once. The V call is TRBV4-1, the J call TRBJ2-2, with 12 bases matching TRBD2. This CDR3 has 17 residues. The germline V gene has CDR1 MGHRA and CDR2 YSYEKL. Trimming at V came to 0 bases and at J to 6 bases, leaving 5 bases not matched to a gene. CDR3 sequence reads: CASSQDPASGRAGELFF. CDR3 sequence (DNA): TGCGCCAGCAGCCAAGATCCGGCTAGCGGGAGGGCCGGGGAGCTGTTTTTT.

This clonotype was recorded at least ten times. CDR3 region: CASSMNPWTETQYF. The CDR3 DNA reads TGTGCCAGTAGTATGAACCCCTGGACGGAGACCCAGTACTTC. The V gene is TRBV19, the J gene TRBJ2-5; no reliable D call. V was shortened by 3 bases and J by 5 bases, with 13 bases between the two germline ends. The germline V gene has CDR1 LNHDA and CDR2 SQIVND (reference sequence). This CDR3 contains 14 residues.

This clonotype was counted at least ten times. The chain combines TRBV9 with TRBJ2-5, with 13 positions matching TRBD2. Unmatched junction bases numbered 5, after V lost 4 bases and J lost 2 bases. Germline V gene lookup returns CDR1 SGDLS and CDR2 YYNGEE. The CDR3 covers 16 residues. The CDR3 DNA reads as TGTGCCAGCAGCTTTCCGGGACTAGCGGGACAAGAGACCCAGTACTTC. Translated, it gives CASSFPGLAGQETQYF. Filled out from reference TRBV9 and TRBJ2-5, the complete variable domain reads DSGVTQTPKHLITATGQRVTLRCSPRSGDLSVYWYQQSLDQGLQFLIQYYNGEERAKGNILERFSAQQFPDLHSELNLSSLELGDSALYFCASSFPGLAGQETQYFGPGTRLLVL.

In the case of this clonotype: A much larger clone lies a single base off, so this may be a read error. V and J are TRBV20-1 and TRBJ2-5; 9 positions agree with TRBD1. CDR1 is DFQATT and CDR2 is SNEGSKA in the germline V gene (reference sequence). V lost 5 bases to trimming and J lost 7 bases; unmatched junction nucleotides: 11. This CDR3 spans 14 amino acids. The CDR3 nucleotides read TGCAGTGCTGGCCTGGACAGGGGAGAAGCGACCCAGTACTTC. Protein product: CSAGLDRGEATQYF.

This clonotype has a count of ten or more. The chain couples TRBV30 to TRBJ2-2; no firm D call. Germline V CDR1 and CDR2: GTSNPN, SVGIG (reference sequence). The CDR3 is made up of 13 amino acids. With 1 base removed from V and 2 bases from J, the gap between germline ends came to 5 bases. CDR3 DNA: TGTGCCTGGAGTGCGGACAACACCGGGGAGCTGTTTTTT. Its translation: CAWSADNTGELFF.

This clonotype was picked up many times. The J gene is TRBJ1-2, the V gene TRBV27, with TRBD1 identical over 10 bases. CDR3 length equals 14 residues. Germline CDR1 is MNHEY and CDR2 is SMNVEV (reference sequence). The J segment lost 4 bases and the V segment lost 4 bases, leaving 3 bases of the junction unmatched. The CDR3 loop reads CASSSTGGLYGYTF. The CDR3 DNA follows: TGTGCCAGCAGTTCGACAGGGGGCCTCTATGGCTACACCTTC.